Here is one T cell receptor beta chain with its context. Its specificity is not known. The sample comes from a study of fetal regulatory T cell absence and autoimmunity. The method was immunoSEQ multiplex PCR; TCRdb's version includes in-frame clones alone and lacks a portion of them. The data show 85,000 to 100,000 clones, with less than 80% seen just once and roughly 2% held by the top ten. Study-level results: Oligoclonal TCR enrichment in pancreas over cord blood reached over 90-fold for some clones.

The clonotype originates from a male donor with IPEX syndrome. Sequencing was performed on pancreas tissue.

The CDR3 DNA reads as TGTGCCAGCAGCCCCCCCGGCTATGGCTACACCTTC. Translated: CASSPPGYGYTF. The J gene is TRBJ1-2, the V gene TRBV4-2; D ambiguous. The V and J ends lost 4 bases and 4 bases respectively, with 7 bases between them. Germline V gene data show CDR1 as LGHNA and CDR2 as YNFKEQ. This CDR3 region has 12 residues.